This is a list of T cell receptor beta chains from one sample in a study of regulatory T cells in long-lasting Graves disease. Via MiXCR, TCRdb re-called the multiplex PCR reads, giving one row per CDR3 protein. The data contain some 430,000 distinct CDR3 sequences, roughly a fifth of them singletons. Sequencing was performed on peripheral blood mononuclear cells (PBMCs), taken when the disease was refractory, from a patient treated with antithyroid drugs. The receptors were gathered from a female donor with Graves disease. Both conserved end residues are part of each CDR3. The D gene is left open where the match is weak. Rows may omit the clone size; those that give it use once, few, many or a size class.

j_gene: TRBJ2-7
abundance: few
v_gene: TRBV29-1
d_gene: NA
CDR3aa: CSATTTSLHEQYF
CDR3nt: TGCAGCGCCACAACGACTAGTTTACACGAGCAGTACTTC

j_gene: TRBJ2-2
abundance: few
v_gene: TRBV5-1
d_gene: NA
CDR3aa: CASSPWESWRNAGELFF
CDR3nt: TGCGCCAGCAGCCCCTGGGAGAGTTGGAGGAACGCCGGGGAGCTGTTTTTT

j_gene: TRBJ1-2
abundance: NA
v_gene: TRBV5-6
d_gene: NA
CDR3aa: CASSVLEVTDYGYTF
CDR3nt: TGTGCCAGCAGCGTCCTCGAAGTAACTGACTATGGCTACACCTTC

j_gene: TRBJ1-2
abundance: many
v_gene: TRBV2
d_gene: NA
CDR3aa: CASSPGPLDGYTF
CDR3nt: TGTGCCAGCAGCCCGGGGCCACTGGATGGCTACACCTTC

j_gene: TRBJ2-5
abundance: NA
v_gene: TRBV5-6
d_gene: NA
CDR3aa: CASSFSEGYGETQYF
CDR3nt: TGTGCCAGCAGCTTTAGCGAGGGTTATGGGGAGACCCAGTACTTC

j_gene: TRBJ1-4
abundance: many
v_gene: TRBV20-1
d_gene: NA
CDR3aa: CSARAEKLFF
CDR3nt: TGCAGTGCCAGGGCTGAAAAACTGTTTTTT

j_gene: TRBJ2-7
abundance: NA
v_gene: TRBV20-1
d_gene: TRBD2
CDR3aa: CSARPSRTSGQGEQYF
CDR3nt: TGCAGTGCTAGGCCGTCCCGGACTAGCGGGCAAGGCGAGCAGTACTTC

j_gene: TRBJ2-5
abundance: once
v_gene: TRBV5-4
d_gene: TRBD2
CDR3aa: CASSLGGLAGEETQYF
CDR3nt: TGTGCCAGCAGCTTGGGAGGACTAGCGGGAGAAGAGACCCAGTACTTC

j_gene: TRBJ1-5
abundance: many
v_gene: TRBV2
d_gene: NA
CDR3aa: CASRYRSSNQPQHF
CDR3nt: TGTGCCAGCAGGTACAGGAGTAGCAATCAGCCCCAGCATTTT

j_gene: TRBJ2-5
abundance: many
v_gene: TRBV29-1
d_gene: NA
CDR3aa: CSVVRRRYQVQETQYF
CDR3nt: TGCAGCGTTGTTAGACGGCGCTACCAAGTCCAAGAGACCCAGTACTTC

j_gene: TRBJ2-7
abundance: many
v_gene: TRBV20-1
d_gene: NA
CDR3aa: CSARDAAQPFGYYEQYF
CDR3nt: TGCAGTGCTAGAGATGCGGCACAGCCGTTCGGTTACTACGAGCAGTACTTC

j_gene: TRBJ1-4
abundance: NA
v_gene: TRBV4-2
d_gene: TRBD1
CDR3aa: CASSQPRQGNNEKLFF
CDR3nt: TGTGCCAGCAGCCAACCGAGACAGGGAAATAATGAAAAACTGTTTTTT

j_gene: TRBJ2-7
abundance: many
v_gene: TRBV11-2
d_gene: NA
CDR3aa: CASSRHPTQPYEQYF
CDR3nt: TGTGCCAGCAGCCGACACCCAACACAGCCCTACGAGCAGTACTTC

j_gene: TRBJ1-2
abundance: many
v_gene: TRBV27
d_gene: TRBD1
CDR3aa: CASSAGQSNYGYTF
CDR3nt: TGTGCCAGCAGTGCGGGACAGTCGAACTATGGCTACACCTTC

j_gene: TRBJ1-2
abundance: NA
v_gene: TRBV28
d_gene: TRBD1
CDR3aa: CASSSSGTGNTLFF
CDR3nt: TGTGCCAGCAGTTCGTCCGGGACAGGGAACACACTCTTCTTC

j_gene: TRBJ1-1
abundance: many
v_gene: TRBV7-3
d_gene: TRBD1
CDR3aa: CASSQGQENTEAFF
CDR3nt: TGTGCCAGCAGCCAAGGACAGGAGAACACTGAAGCTTTCTTT

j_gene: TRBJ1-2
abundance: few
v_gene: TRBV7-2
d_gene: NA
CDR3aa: CASSLEGGQSFYGYTF
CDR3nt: TGTGCCAGCAGCTTAGAGGGTGGACAGTCCTTCTATGGCTACACCTTC

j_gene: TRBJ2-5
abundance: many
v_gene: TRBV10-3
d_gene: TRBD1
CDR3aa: CAISESADRGETQYF
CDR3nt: TGTGCCATCAGTGAGTCGGCGGACAGGGGAGAGACCCAGTACTTC

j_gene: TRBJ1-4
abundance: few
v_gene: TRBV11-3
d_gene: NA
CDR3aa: CASSFQVGRENEKLFF
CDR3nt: TGTGCCAGCAGCTTTCAGGTTGGACGGGAGAATGAAAAACTGTTTTTT

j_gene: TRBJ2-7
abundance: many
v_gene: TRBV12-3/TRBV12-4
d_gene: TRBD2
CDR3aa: CASSFSSGRRNEQYF
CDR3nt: TGTGCCAGCAGTTTCTCTAGCGGGAGACGGAACGAGCAGTACTTC

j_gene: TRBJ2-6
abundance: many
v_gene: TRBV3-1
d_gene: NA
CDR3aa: CASSTGTTWDNVLTF
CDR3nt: TGTGCCAGCAGCACTGGAACTACCTGGGACAACGTCCTGACTTTC

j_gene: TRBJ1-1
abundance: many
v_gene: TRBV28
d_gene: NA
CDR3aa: CASSRTTPLFAFF
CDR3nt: TGTGCCAGCAGTCGGACAACCCCACTTTTCGCTTTCTTT

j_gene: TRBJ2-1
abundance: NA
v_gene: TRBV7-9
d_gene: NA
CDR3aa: CASSLGETRDEQFF
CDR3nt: TGTGCCAGCAGCCTGGGGGAGACTAGGGATGAGCAGTTCTTC

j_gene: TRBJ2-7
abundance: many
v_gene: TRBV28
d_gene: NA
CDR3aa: CASSLGRGLSSYEQYF
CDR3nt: TGTGCCAGCAGTTTGGGCAGGGGCCTAAGCTCCTACGAGCAGTACTTC

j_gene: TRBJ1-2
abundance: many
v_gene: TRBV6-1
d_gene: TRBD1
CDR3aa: CASRKDRDDYGYTF
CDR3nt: TGTGCCAGCAGAAAGGACAGGGACGACTATGGCTACACCTTC

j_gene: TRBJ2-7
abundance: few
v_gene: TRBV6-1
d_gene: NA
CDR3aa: CASSGAMIDEQYF
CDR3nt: TGTGCCAGCTCGGGGGCCATGATCGACGAGCAGTACTTC

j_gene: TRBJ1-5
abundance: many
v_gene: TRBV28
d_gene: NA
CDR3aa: CASSPEKRQPQHF
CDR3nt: TGTGCCAGCAGCCCCGAGAAACGGCAGCCCCAGCATTTT

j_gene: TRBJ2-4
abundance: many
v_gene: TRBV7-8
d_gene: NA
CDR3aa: CASSFNRTRNIQYF
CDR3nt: TGTGCCAGCAGCTTTAACCGGACCAGAAACATTCAGTACTTC

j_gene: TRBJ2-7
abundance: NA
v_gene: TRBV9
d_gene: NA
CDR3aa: CASSVAIGQPQNF
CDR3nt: TGTGCCAGCAGCGTAGCAATCGGACAGCCTCAGAACTTC

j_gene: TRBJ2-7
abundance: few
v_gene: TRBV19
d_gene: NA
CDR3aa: CASSAGVTVYEQYF
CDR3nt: TGTGCCAGTAGCGCCGGGGTAACCGTCTACGAGCAGTACTTC

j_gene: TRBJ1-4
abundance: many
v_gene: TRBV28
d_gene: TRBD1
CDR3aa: CASSPRTGWNEKLFF
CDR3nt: TGTGCCAGCAGCCCAAGGACAGGGTGGAATGAAAAACTGTTTTTT